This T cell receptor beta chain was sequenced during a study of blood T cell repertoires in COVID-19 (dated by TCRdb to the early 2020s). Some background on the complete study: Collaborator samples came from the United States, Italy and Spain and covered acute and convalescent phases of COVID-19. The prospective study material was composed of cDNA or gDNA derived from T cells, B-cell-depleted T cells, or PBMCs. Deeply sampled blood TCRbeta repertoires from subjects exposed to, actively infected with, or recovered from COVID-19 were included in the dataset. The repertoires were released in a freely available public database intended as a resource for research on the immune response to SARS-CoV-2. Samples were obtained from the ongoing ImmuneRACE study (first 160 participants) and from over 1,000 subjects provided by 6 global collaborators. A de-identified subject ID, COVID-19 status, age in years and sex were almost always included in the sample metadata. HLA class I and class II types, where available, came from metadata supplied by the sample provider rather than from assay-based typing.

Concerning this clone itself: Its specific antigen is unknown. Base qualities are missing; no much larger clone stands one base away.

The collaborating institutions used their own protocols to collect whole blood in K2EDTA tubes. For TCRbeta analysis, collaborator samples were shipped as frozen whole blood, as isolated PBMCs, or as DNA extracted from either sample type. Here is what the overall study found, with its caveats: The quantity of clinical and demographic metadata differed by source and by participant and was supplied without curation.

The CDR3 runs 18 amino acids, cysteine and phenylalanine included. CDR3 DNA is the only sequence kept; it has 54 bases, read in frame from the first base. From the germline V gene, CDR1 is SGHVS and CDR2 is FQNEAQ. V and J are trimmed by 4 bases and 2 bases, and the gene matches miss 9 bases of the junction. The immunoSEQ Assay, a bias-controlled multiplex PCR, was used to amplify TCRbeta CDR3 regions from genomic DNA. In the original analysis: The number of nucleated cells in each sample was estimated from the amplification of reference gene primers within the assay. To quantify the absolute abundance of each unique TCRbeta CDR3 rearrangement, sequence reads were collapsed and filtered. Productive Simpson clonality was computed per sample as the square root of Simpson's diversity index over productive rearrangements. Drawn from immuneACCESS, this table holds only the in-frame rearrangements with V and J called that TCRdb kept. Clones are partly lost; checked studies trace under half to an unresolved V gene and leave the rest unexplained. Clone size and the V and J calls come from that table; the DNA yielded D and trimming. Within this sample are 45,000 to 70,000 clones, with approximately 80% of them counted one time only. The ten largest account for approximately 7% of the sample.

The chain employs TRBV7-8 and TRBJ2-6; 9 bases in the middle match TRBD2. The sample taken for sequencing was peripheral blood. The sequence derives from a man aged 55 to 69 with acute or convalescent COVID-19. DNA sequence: TGTGCCAGCAGCTCCCGTGGTAGCGGGGGCCCTGGGGCCAACGTCCTGACTTTC. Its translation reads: CASSSRGSGGPGANVLTF.